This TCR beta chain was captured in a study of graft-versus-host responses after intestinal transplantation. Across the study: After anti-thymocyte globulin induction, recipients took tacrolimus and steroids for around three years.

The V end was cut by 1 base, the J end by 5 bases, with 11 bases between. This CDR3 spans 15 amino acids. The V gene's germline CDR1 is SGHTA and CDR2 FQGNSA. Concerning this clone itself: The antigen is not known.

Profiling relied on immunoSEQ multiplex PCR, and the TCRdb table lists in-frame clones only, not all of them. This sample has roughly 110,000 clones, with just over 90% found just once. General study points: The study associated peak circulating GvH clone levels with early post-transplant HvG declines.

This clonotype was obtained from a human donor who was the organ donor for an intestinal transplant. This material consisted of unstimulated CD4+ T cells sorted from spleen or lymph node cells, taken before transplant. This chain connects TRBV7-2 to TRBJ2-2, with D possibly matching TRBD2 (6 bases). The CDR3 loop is CASSLGPAGTGELFF. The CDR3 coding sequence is TGTGCCAGCAGCTTAGGCCCGGCGGGGACCGGGGAGCTGTTTTTT.